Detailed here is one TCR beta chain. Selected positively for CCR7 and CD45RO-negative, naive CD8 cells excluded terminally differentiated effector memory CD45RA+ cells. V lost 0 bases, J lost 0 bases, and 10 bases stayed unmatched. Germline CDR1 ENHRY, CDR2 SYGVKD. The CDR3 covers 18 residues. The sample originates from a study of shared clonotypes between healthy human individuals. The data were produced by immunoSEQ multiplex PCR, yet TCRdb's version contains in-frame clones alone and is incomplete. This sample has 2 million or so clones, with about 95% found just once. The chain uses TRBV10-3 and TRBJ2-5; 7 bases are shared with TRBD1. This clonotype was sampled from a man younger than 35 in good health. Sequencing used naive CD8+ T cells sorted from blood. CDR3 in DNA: TGTGCCATCAGTGAGTCGGGGACAGACACTTTGTACCAAGAGACCCAGTACTTC. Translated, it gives CAISESGTDTLYQETQYF.